Detailed here is one T cell receptor beta chain. Repertoires were generated with immunoSEQ multiplex PCR, while TCRdb's copy carries only in-frame clones and drops some. Here the sample spans more than 150,000 clones, approximately 92% being singletons. The data were taken from a study of T cell responses to AZD1222 COVID-19 vaccine. In germline, CDR1 is GTSNPN, CDR2 SVGIG (reference sequence). This CDR3 is 12 amino acids long. Trimming shortened V by 3 bases and J by 5 bases, and 10 bases separated the two germline ends. The source of this sequence is an adult in good health. The source was peripheral blood, collected on day 0 of AZD1222 vaccination. The V call is TRBV30, the J call TRBJ2-5; tentative D call: TRBD2 (7 bases). The CDR3 here is CAWRGGGETQYF. For the CDR3, the DNA is TGTGCCTGGAGAGGGGGAGGGGAGACCCAGTACTTC.